These T cell receptor beta chains were read from a single sample in a study of T cell responses to AZD1222 COVID-19 vaccine. Measured with immunoSEQ multiplex PCR; TCRdb has only the in-frame clones, and not every one. The sample shows roughly 72,000 clones, approximately 88% of them seen only once. The sample here was peripheral blood, taken 28 days after the second dose of the MenACWY control vaccine. Every receptor here comes from an adult who received the MenACWY meningococcal vaccine as a control. The CDR3 runs from the conserved cysteine through the conserved F or W. D genes are given only for firm matches. Clone size is given for some rows only: seen once, a few or many times, or a class if the clone is expanded.

v_gene	abundance	d_gene	j_gene	CDR3nt	CDR3aa
TRBV25-1	-	TRBD1	TRBJ1-2	TGTGCCAGCAGTGAACCCGGACAGGGGGCCGACTATGGCTACACCTTC	CASSEPGQGADYGYTF
TRBV6-1	-	-	TRBJ2-7	TGTGCCAGCAGTGAAGGGCGGCAGGTATACGAGCAGTACTTC	CASSEGRQVYEQYF
TRBV19	-	TRBD1	TRBJ1-2	TGTGCCAGTAGTCTCGGGACAGGGTCGTATGGCTACACCTTC	CASSLGTGSYGYTF
TRBV27	-	TRBD2	TRBJ2-1	TGTGCCAGCAGCCCGCGAGAAGCGGGGGGGCGCAATGAGCAGTTCTTC	CASSPREAGGRNEQFF
TRBV9	medium-sized	TRBD1	TRBJ1-2	TGTGCCAGCAGCGGGACAGGGGGCGAGGGTCTCTATGGCTACACCTTC	CASSGTGGEGLYGYTF
TRBV28	-	-	TRBJ2-5	TGTGCCAGCAGTCTGCCCGCCCGGCTGAACTCGCGGGGGACCCAGTACTTC	CASSLPARLNSRGTQYF
TRBV10-1	-	TRBD2	TRBJ2-3	TGCGCCAGCAGTGAGTGTACTAGCGGGGGGGCAGATACGCAGTATTTT	CASSECTSGGADTQYF
TRBV2	-	-	TRBJ2-1	TGTGCCAGCTCCACTACGACCCACAATGAGCAGTTCTTC	CASSTTTHNEQFF
TRBV19	-	-	TRBJ2-1	TGTGCCTCGGCGATATCCTACAATGAGCAGTTCTTC	CASAISYNEQFF
TRBV14	-	TRBD1	TRBJ2-6	TGTGCCAGCAGCCAGCTACAGGGGGCGGCTGGGGCCAACGTCCTGACTTTC	CASSQLQGAAGANVLTF
TRBV5-5	-	-	TRBJ1-5	TGTGCCAGCAGCTTTGAACAGCCCAATCAGCCCCAGCATTTT	CASSFEQPNQPQHF
TRBV28	-	TRBD1	TRBJ1-5	TGTGCCAGCAGTTTATTCGAGGGACAGGGGAAAACTCAGCCCCAGCATTTT	CASSLFEGQGKTQPQHF
TRBV10-1	-	-	TRBJ1-5	TGCGCCAGCAGTGCCGGATTTAGCAATCAGCCCCAGCATTTT	CASSAGFSNQPQHF
TRBV6-5	-	-	TRBJ1-1	TGTGCCAGCAAAGGGGGGCGGAACACTGAAGCTTTCTTT	CASKGGRNTEAFF
TRBV6-1	few	-	TRBJ1-2	TGTGCCAGCAGTGACCTCTATGGCTACACCTTC	CASSDLYGYTF
TRBV27	once	-	TRBJ1-2	TGTGCCAGCAAGGGGCGGGGCGCGGGCTATGGCTACACCTTC	CASKGRGAGYGYTF
TRBV19	-	TRBD2	TRBJ2-1	TGTGCCAGTAGTATAGTGGGGGGGGAGTCCTACAATGAGCAGTTCTTC	CASSIVGGESYNEQFF
TRBV28	-	-	TRBJ1-5	TGTGCCAGCAGTTCCGGACAGAATAGGGGGTTCAATCAGCCCCAGCATTTT	CASSSGQNRGFNQPQHF
TRBV19	-	TRBD1	TRBJ1-2	TGTGCCAGTAGTATACAGTCGCCCCGGACAGGAAGGGAAGGCTACACCTTC	CASSIQSPRTGREGYTF
TRBV19	once	-	TRBJ1-1	TGTGCCAGTAGCTATACAGCGAACACTGAAGCTTTCTTT	CASSYTANTEAFF
TRBV18	-	-	TRBJ1-1	TGTGCCAGCTCACGAGGGGCGGGTGACGACACTGAAGCTTTCTTT	CASSRGAGDDTEAFF
TRBV4-2	-	TRBD2	TRBJ2-1	TGTGCCAGCAGCCAAGATGGGCGGGGGGGCGGGAATGAGCAGTTCTTC	CASSQDGRGGGNEQFF
TRBV2	few	-	TRBJ2-2	TGTGCCAGCAGTGATCCCGGGACGAACACCGGGGAGCTGTTTTTT	CASSDPGTNTGELFF
TRBV7-9	-	-	TRBJ1-2	TGTGCCAGCAGCTTACTAAACAGTAACTATGGCTACACCTTC	CASSLLNSNYGYTF
TRBV2	-	-	TRBJ1-1	TGTGCCAGCAGTGAAAATAGGCAGGGAGAAGCTTTCTTT	CASSENRQGEAFF
TRBV28	once	-	TRBJ2-7	TGTGCCACCCAACCGGGACTTTCCTACGAGCAGTACTTC	CATQPGLSYEQYF
TRBV6-1	-	-	TRBJ1-2	TGTGCCAGCAGTGAGCAACAAGGCGGAAGGTTGTATGGCTACACCTTC	CASSEQQGGRLYGYTF
TRBV5-1	-	-	TRBJ2-5	TGCGCCAGCAGCCCCGGGCCGGGACAAGAGACCCAGTACTTC	CASSPGPGQETQYF
TRBV25-1	-	-	TRBJ2-1	TGTGCCAGCAGCGGGTTGGGAGGTAGCGGTTACAATGAGCAGTTCTTC	CASSGLGGSGYNEQFF
TRBV5-1	-	TRBD1	TRBJ1-4	TGCGCCAGCAGCTTAGAACAGGGGAGTGAAAAACTGTTTTTT	CASSLEQGSEKLFF
TRBV6-5	-	-	TRBJ1-5	TGTGCCAGCAGTTTTTCGGGAGGGATTGCGGATCAGCCCCAGCATTTT	CASSFSGGIADQPQHF
TRBV9	-	TRBD1	TRBJ1-3	TGTGCCAGCAGCCCATACTCGGGACAGGGGGCTTCTGGAAACACCATATATTTT	CASSPYSGQGASGNTIYF
TRBV28	-	-	TRBJ2-2	TGTGCCAGCAGTTTAGGGGGGACCAACACCGGGGAGCTGTTTTTT	CASSLGGTNTGELFF
TRBV5-6	-	TRBD1	TRBJ1-4	TGTGCCAGCAGTCTGGGGCCTGGACAGGGTTCAAAGGAAAAACTGTTTTTT	CASSLGPGQGSKEKLFF
TRBV5-1	once	-	TRBJ1-1	TGCGCCAGCAGCTTGTTGGGGAGTCGGGACACTGAAGCTTTCTTT	CASSLLGSRDTEAFF
TRBV19	-	-	TRBJ2-7	TGTGCCAGTAGTAAACAGAGGGACCTGCATACCTACGAGCAGTACTTC	CASSKQRDLHTYEQYF
TRBV4-3	-	TRBD1	TRBJ2-1	TGCGCCAGCAGCCAGAGCTACAGGGGGTACAATGAGCAGTTCTTC	CASSQSYRGYNEQFF
TRBV18	-	-	TRBJ1-1	TGTGCCAGCTCACTCCAGGACAGCTATGAAGCTTTCTTT	CASSLQDSYEAFF
TRBV28	-	-	TRBJ2-5	TGTGCCAGCACCCCCAGCTGGGGCCCATTATACTTC	CASTPSWGPLYF
TRBV21-1	-	-	TRBJ2-7	TGTGCCAGCAGCAAATCGAGGGACAGGGGGCCGACCTACGAGCAGTACTTC	CASSKSRDRGPTYEQYF
TRBV9	-	-	TRBJ1-6	TGTGCCAGCAGCGTAGTAGCTGGGACCGTGAATTCACCCCTCCACTTT	CASSVVAGTVNSPLHF
TRBV18	-	TRBD1	TRBJ1-5	TGTGCCAGCTCACGCGGACAGGGCTCGGAGCAGCCCCAGCATTTT	CASSRGQGSEQPQHF
TRBV19	-	-	TRBJ1-3	TGTGCCAGTACCCCTCAGGACGGAATAGCTGGAAACACCATATATTTT	CASTPQDGIAGNTIYF
TRBV19	-	-	TRBJ1-3	TGTGCCAGTAGTTCGTCCGGTTATAGAAACACCATATATTTT	CASSSSGYRNTIYF
TRBV9	-	TRBD1	TRBJ2-5	TGTGCCAGCAGCGTAGGACAGGGGGTGAAGGAGACCCAGTACTTC	CASSVGQGVKETQYF
TRBV5-1	-	TRBD1	TRBJ1-1	TGCGCCAGCAGCAAGGGACAGTACAACACTGAAGCTTTCTTT	CASSKGQYNTEAFF